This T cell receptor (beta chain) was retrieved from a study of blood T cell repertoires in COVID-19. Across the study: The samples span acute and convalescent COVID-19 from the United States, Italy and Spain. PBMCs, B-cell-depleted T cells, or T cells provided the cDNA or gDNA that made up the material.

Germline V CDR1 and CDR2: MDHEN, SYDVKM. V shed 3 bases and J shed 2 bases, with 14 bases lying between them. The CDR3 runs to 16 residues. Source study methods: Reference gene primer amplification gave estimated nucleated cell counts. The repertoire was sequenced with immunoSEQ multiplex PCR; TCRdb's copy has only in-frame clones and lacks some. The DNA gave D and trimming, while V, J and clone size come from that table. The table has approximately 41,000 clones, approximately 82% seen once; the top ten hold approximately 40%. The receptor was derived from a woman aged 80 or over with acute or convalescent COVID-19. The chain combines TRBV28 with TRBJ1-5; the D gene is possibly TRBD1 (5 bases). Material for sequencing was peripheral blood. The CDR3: CASSLWEDMGNQPQHF. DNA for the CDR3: TGTGCCAGCAGTTTGTGGGAGGACATGGGCAATCAGCCCCAGCATTTT.